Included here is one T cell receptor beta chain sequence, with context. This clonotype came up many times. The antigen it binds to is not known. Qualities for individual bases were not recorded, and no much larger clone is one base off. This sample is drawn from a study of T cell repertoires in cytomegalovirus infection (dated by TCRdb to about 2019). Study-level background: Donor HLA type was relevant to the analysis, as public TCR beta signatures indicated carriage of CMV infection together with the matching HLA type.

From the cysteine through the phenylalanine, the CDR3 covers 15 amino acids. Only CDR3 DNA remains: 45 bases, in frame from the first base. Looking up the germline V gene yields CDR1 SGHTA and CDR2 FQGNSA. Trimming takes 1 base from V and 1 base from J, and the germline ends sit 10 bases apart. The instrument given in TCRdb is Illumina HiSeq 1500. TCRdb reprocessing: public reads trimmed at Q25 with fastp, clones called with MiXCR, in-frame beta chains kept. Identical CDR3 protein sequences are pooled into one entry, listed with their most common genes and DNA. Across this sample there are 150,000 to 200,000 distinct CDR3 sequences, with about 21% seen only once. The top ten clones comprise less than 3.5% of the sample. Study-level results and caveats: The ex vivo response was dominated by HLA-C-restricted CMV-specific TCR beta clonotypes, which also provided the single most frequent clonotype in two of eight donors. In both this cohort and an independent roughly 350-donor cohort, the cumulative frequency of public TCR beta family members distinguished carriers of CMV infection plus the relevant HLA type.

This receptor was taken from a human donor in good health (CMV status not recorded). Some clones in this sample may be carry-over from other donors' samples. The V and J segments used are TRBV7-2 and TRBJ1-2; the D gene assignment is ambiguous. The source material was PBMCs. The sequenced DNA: TGTGCCAGCAGCTTAGGGGCAGAGGATAACTATGGCTACACCTTC. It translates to CASSLGAEDNYGYTF.